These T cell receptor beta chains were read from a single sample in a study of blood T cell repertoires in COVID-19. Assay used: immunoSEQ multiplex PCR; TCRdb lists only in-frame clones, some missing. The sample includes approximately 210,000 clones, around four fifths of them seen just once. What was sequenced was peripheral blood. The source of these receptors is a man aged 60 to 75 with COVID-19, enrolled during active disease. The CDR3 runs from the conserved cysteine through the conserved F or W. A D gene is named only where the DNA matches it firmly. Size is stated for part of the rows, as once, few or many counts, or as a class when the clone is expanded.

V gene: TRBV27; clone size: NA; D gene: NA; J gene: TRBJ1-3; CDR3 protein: CASKTQGNTIYF; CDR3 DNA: TGTGCCAGCAAAACACAGGGAAACACCATATATTTT
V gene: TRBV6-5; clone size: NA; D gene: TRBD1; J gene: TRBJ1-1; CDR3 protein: CASSYLTGKSEAFF; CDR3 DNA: TGTGCCAGCAGTTACTTGACAGGGAAGTCTGAAGCTTTCTTT
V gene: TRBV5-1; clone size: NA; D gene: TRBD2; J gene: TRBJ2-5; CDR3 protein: CASRYREGETQYF; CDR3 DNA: TGCGCCAGCAGGTATCGGGAGGGGGAGACCCAGTACTTC
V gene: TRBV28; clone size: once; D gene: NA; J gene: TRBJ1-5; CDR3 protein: CASSLAGNQPQHF; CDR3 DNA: TGTGCCAGCAGTTTGGCGGGCAATCAGCCCCAGCATTTT
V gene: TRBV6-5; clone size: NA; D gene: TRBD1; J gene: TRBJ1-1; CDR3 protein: CASSPDRAPNTEAFF; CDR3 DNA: TGTGCCAGCAGTCCTGACAGGGCCCCCAACACTGAAGCTTTCTTT
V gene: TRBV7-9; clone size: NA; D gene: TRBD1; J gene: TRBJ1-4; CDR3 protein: CASSLGQGNEKLFF; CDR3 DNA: TGTGCCAGCAGCTTAGGACAGGGAAATGAAAAACTGTTTTTT
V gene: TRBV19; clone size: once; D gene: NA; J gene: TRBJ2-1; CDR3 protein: CASSSDSSYNEQFF; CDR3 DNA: TGTGCCAGTAGTTCAGACAGCTCCTACAATGAGCAGTTCTTC
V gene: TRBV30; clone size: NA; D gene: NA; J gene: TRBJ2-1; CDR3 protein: CAWRDRGFYNEQFF; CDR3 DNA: TGTGCCTGGAGGGATAGAGGATTCTACAATGAGCAGTTCTTC
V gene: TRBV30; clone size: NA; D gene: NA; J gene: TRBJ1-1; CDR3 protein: CAWSYSMNTEAFF; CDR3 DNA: TGTGCCTGGTCGTACTCCATGAACACTGAAGCTTTCTTT
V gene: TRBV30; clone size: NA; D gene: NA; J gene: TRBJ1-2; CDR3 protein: CAHLRGLNYGYTF; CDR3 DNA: TGTGCCCACCTCCGCGGTCTTAACTATGGCTACACCTTC
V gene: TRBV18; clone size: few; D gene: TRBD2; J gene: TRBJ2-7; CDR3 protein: CASSPPLAGEKGLRWYEQYF; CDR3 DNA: TGTGCCAGCTCACCACCCCTAGCGGGAGAAAAGGGTTTGAGATGGTACGAGCAGTACTTC